This entry lists 14 T cell receptor beta chains sequenced from one sample in a study of T cells in localized non-small cell lung cancer. The table came from immunoSEQ multiplex PCR; TCRdb's copy has only in-frame clones and leaves some out. The table shows about 1,900 clones, with roughly 24% occurring only once. The sample here was lung tumor tissue, taken before any cancer treatment. These receptors all stem from a female donor of 60 years or more with stage II squamous cell lung carcinoma.

The chain has TRBV18 and TRBJ1-4, with 7 bases lining up with TRBD1. This CDR3 has 15 amino acids. Germline values: CDR1 KGHSH, CDR2 LQKENI. Trimming cost V 6 bases and J 5 bases; bases outside gene matches: 9. The CDR3 region is CASSPRGLINEKLFF. The CDR3 DNA reads as TGTGCCAGCTCCCCCAGGGGGTTGATAAATGAAAAACTGTTTTTT.

The genes are TRBV11-3 and TRBJ2-3; the match to TRBD2 covers 7 bases. The germline gives CDR1 SGHNT, CDR2 YENEEA. Trimming took 7 bases from V and 0 from J; bases not matched to a gene: 4. This CDR3 is built from 14 residues. This CDR3 reads CASTYSGSTDTQYF. CDR3 DNA sequence: TGTGCCAGCACCTATAGCGGGAGCACAGATACGCAGTATTTT.

This clone occurred a few times. The rearrangement joins TRBV19 to TRBJ1-4; no clear D. The V end was cut by 8 bases, the J end by 6 bases, with 13 bases between. This CDR3 has 13 amino acids. The germline gives CDR1 LNHDA, CDR2 SQIVND (reference sequence). The DNA for the CDR3 is TGTGCCAGTCGTCTTATCGGGGATGAAAAACTGTTTTTT. It encodes CASRLIGDEKLFF.

This clone was observed a few times. The chain joins TRBV4-1 to TRBJ2-7; 12 nucleotides align to TRBD1. J was trimmed by 6 bases and V by 1 base; bases with no gene match: 4. The CDR3 consists of 15 residues. Germline lookup yields CDR1 MGHRA and CDR2 YSYEKL. In DNA form, the CDR3 reads TGCGCCAGCAGCCAAGTAACGGGACAGGGGGCCGAGCAGTACTTC. Translated: CASSQVTGQGAEQYF.

The rearrangement uses TRBV23-1 and TRBJ2-1; D remains unclear. TRBV23-1 is an ORF, with its function uncertain. This CDR3 region has 15 residues. V was cut by 2 bases and J by 0 bases, with 8 bases left in between. CDR3 bases: TGCGCCAGCAGTCAAGGTTGTAGCTCCTACAATGAGCAGTTCTTC. Encoded protein: CASSQGCSSYNEQFF.

In this sample, this clone turned up a few times. V gene TRBV7-1 combines with J gene TRBJ2-1; perhaps D is TRBD1 or TRBD2 (5 bases each). TRBV7-1 belongs to the ORF category, with a function that is uncertain. The length of the CDR3 is 13 residues. V shed 5 bases and J shed 9 bases, with 14 bases lying between them. The CDR3 sequence is CASSPQLGTEQFF. For the CDR3, the DNA is TGTGCCAGCAGCCCGCAACTGGGGACTGAGCAGTTCTTC.

This clone showed up just a few times. The rearrangement joins TRBV6-8 to TRBJ1-2; TRBD1 might be the D (5 bases). V was cut by 7 bases and J by 0 bases, with 9 bases left in between. CDR3 length: 13 residues. CDR1 is MNHGY, CDR2 SAAAGT, per germline. DNA for the CDR3: TGTGCCAGCAACCAGGGCCCTAACTATGGCTACACCTTC. Protein sequence: CASNQGPNYGYTF.

This clone has only a few counts. The V and J genes are TRBV6-8 and TRBJ1-1; D not resolved. This CDR3 region has 13 residues. The V and J ends lost 5 bases and 6 bases respectively, with 13 bases between them. Germline values: CDR1 MNHGY, CDR2 SAAAGT. CDR3 sequence (DNA): TGTGCCAGCAGTGCAACCCTTGGTCCTGAAGCTTTCTTT. Residues: CASSATLGPEAFF.

The rearrangement uses TRBV14 and TRBJ2-5; D gene uncertain. Trimming removed 1 base at V and 3 bases at J, with 12 bases between. CDR1 SGHDN and CDR2 FVKESK come from the germline V gene. The CDR3 spans 15 residues. For the CDR3, the DNA is TGTGCCAGCAGCCAAGGCATGGAGTGGAAAGAGACCCAGTACTTC. It encodes CASSQGMEWKETQYF.

This clone was detected once. J is TRBJ2-2 and V is TRBV18; 7 bases agree with TRBD2. Per germline, CDR1 KGHSH and CDR2 LQKENI. Losses at the gene ends were 6 bases for V and 5 bases for J; bases not matched to a gene: 9. This CDR3 has 15 amino acids. The CDR3 DNA reads as TGTGCCAGCTCTCCAAAGGCGGGGGTTACCGGGGAGCTGTTTTTT. As protein: CASSPKAGVTGELFF.

The chain uses TRBV19 and TRBJ2-3, with TRBD2 matching 13 bases. V lost 2 bases and J lost 7; bases outside the gene matches: 12. Germline V gene sequence: CDR1 LNHDA, CDR2 SQIVND (reference sequence). The CDR3 runs 18 residues. The CDR3 DNA reads TGTGCCAGTAGTATACCACCGGGACTAGCGGGGATACCGAATACGCAGTATTTT. Translation: CASSIPPGLAGIPNTQYF. The whole variable domain, remainder taken from reference TRBV19 and TRBJ2-3, is DGGITQSPKYLFRKEGQNVTLSCEQNLNHDAMYWYRQDPGQGLRLIYYSQIVNDFQKGDIAEGYSVSREKKESFPLTVTSAQKNPTAFYLCASSIPPGLAGIPNTQYFGPGTRLTVL.

The V call is TRBV19, the J call TRBJ1-1; D not certain. The germline V gene has CDR1 LNHDA and CDR2 SQIVND (reference sequence). This CDR3 region has 12 residues. V lost 4 bases to trimming and J lost 2 bases, with 5 bases between them. The CDR3 sequence: CASSTRNTEAFF. The CDR3 DNA reads as TGTGCCAGTAGTACCCGAAACACTGAAGCTTTCTTT.

This clone came up a few times. In nucleotides, the CDR3 is TGTGCCAGCAGCTTAGGGACTACTAACACCGGGGAGCTGTTTTTT. Protein product: CASSLGTTNTGELFF. The gene calls are TRBV11-3 and TRBJ2-2; D possibly corresponds to TRBD2 (6 bases). V was trimmed by 1 base and J by 2 bases, leaving 8 bases between them. The CDR3 has 15 residues. Germline V CDR1 and CDR2: SGHNT, YENEEA.

This clone is medium-sized within its sample. The rearrangement links TRBV9 to TRBJ1-2; D is unclear. Trimming removed 0 bases at V and 5 bases at J, with 11 bases between. This CDR3 has 14 residues. The germline CDR1 and CDR2 sequences are SGDLS and YYNGEE. For the CDR3, the DNA is TGTGCCAGCAGCGTAGACGAGGGTACTTATGGCTACACCTTC. Translated, it gives CASSVDEGTYGYTF.